This T cell receptor beta chain is drawn from a study of OX40 agonist ivuxolimab in advanced cancers. This clone was observed once. The CDR3 has 14 residues. V was trimmed by 2 bases and J by 2 bases, leaving 7 bases between them. Germline V lookup: CDR1 MGHRA, CDR2 YSYEKL. This table comes from immunoSEQ multiplex PCR, and its TCRdb copy is limited to in-frame clones, with some not included. The sample lists 15,000 to 20,000 clones, about 90% occurring once. The source was CD4+ or CD8+ T cells sorted from blood, collected in a trial of the OX40 agonist ivuxolimab. The source of this sequence is an adult with an advanced solid tumor such as melanoma, head and neck, liver or kidney cancer. The chain is built from TRBV4-1 and TRBJ2-1; D is uncertain. Here the CDR3 reads CASSQNGPYNEQFF. Written as DNA, the CDR3 is TGCGCCAGCAGCCAAAACGGCCCCTACAATGAGCAGTTCTTC.